The 3 T cell receptor beta chains listed next were all sequenced from one sample in a study of regulatory dendritic cells for organ transplantation. Some clones are missing from TCRdb's copy, which holds only in-frame ones; the method was immunoSEQ multiplex PCR. Counted here are 30,000 to 40,000 clones, 85% to 95% occurring once; the ten biggest clones make up over 0.095%. Sequenced sample: naive CD8+ T cells from blood. Noted subset: CD45RA+ naive T cells. The receptors were gathered from a human donor in good health.

In DNA form, the CDR3 reads TGTGCCAGCATGGGGACAGGGGACAATGAGCAGTTCTTC. This translates into CASMGTGDNEQFF. The chain links TRBV7-3 to TRBJ2-1; TRBD1 matches 10 bases. V dropped 7 bases and J dropped 5; count of bases not matched to a gene: 2. The CDR3 runs to 13 residues. Germline V gives CDR1 SGHTA, CDR2 FQGTGA.

This rearrangement joins TRBV2 to TRBJ1-3; no definite D call. The CDR3 spans 18 residues. V was clipped by 7 bases and J by 0 bases, with 22 bases between them. Germline lookup yields CDR1 SNHLY and CDR2 FYNNEI. The CDR3 DNA reads TGTGCCAGCATCTTCTCGGGTGAGGGTGGAAGCTCTGGAAACACCATATATTTT. Translated: CASIFSGEGGSSGNTIYF.

The chain is built from TRBV9 and TRBJ1-1; D is undetermined. The CDR3 spans 14 residues. V lost 4 bases to trimming and J lost 1 base, with 11 bases between them. Germline CDR1 SGDLS, CDR2 YYNGEE. The CDR3 reads CASSPDGSNTEAFF. The DNA of the CDR3 is TGTGCCAGCAGCCCGGACGGTTCGAACACTGAAGCTTTCTTT.